Listed below are T cell receptor beta chains from one sample, sequenced in a study of shared clonotypes between healthy human individuals. Profiled with immunoSEQ multiplex PCR; TCRdb holds only in-frame clones, not every one. The table records 2 million to 2.5 million clones, approximately 94% of them present only once. Material for sequencing was naive CD8+ T cells sorted from blood. These receptors were obtained from a man aged 18 to 30 in good health. Each CDR3 is given without its conserved first and last residue.

v_call: TRBV9; cdr3_aa: ASSGTGGGHEKLF
v_call: TRBV4-3; cdr3_aa: ASSLYDRNTGELF
v_call: TRBV7-2; cdr3_aa: ASSFWGERPGTDTQY
v_call: TRBV7-9; cdr3_aa: ASSSTSYNEQF
v_call: TRBV7-2; cdr3_aa: ASSLGALSSYNSPLH
v_call: TRBV30; cdr3_aa: AWSVRQGVNQPQH
v_call: TRBV2; cdr3_aa: ASSSGTENTEAF
v_call: TRBV10-3; cdr3_aa: AITSGSVYTQY
v_call: TRBV6-1; cdr3_aa: ATRGAYEQY
v_call: TRBV19; cdr3_aa: ASIPRGEGIEAF
v_call: TRBV7-2; cdr3_aa: ASSLSYETQY
v_call: TRBV29-1; cdr3_aa: SVRQENEQF
v_call: TRBV15; cdr3_aa: ATTAGAEYEQY
v_call: TRBV5-6; cdr3_aa: ASSSVSGVAETQY
v_call: TRBV9; cdr3_aa: ASSVGLPDTQY
v_call: TRBV7-9; cdr3_aa: ASSLAGTGELF
v_call: TRBV28; cdr3_aa: ASSLDWGSDEQY
v_call: TRBV27; cdr3_aa: ASSTRQGPSYNSPLH
v_call: TRBV27; cdr3_aa: ASRTGGANEQF
v_call: TRBV2; cdr3_aa: ASSEERGRVDTQY
v_call: TRBV7-9; cdr3_aa: ASSLQAGAEGQY
v_call: TRBV6-5; cdr3_aa: ASSYVTGDGYT
v_call: TRBV6-5; cdr3_aa: ASSYSAYGDHNEQF
v_call: TRBV9; cdr3_aa: ASSVGGIGSYEQY
v_call: TRBV29-1; cdr3_aa: SVEEVGNYGYT
v_call: TRBV4-3; cdr3_aa: ASSQRQGASNEQY
v_call: TRBV2; cdr3_aa: ASSEEGVRGIMNTEAF
v_call: TRBV27; cdr3_aa: ASSLDGPSSYNEQF
v_call: TRBV6-6; cdr3_aa: ASSYEAGGYNEQF
v_call: TRBV13; cdr3_aa: ASSLEGQGHEQY
v_call: TRBV10-1; cdr3_aa: ASSDPGQSGLDTQY
v_call: TRBV5-4; cdr3_aa: ASSARPGADEQY
v_call: TRBV5-4; cdr3_aa: ASSAAPGQETQY
v_call: TRBV5-1; cdr3_aa: ASSFSTGTYEQY
v_call: TRBV7-2; cdr3_aa: ASSPWGGLQETQY
v_call: TRBV19; cdr3_aa: ASSTNRDRYEQY
v_call: TRBV6-5; cdr3_aa: ASSYEGAGTDTQY
v_call: TRBV4-3; cdr3_aa: ASSQDWGSGWNEQF
v_call: TRBV7-9; cdr3_aa: ASSQGLAGGETQY
v_call: TRBV7-9; cdr3_aa: ASSTGGPEQY
v_call: TRBV5-6; cdr3_aa: ASSPKTGPTGWSETQY
v_call: TRBV9; cdr3_aa: ASSVAEGGTTDTQY
v_call: TRBV5-6; cdr3_aa: ASSLGGLDTTYEQY
v_call: TRBV27; cdr3_aa: ASSLSGLRNEQF
v_call: TRBV27; cdr3_aa: ASSSTGRDNEKLF
v_call: TRBV6-5; cdr3_aa: ASSPLGGEAF
v_call: TRBV6-5; cdr3_aa: ASSFREGNTEAF